These T cell receptor beta chains were read from a single sample in a study of T cell responses to AZD1222 COVID-19 vaccine. Sequencing was performed with immunoSEQ multiplex PCR; in TCRdb, only in-frame clones are kept and a portion is missing. In the table there are about 140,000 clones, more than 90% of which are singletons. Here the sequenced sample was peripheral blood, taken on day 0 of AZD1222 vaccination. The receptors come from an adult in good health. Each CDR3 is given with its conserved first and last residue. D genes are given only for firm matches. Clone size is given for some rows only: seen once, a few or many times, or a class if the clone is expanded.

D gene,J gene,clone size,V gene,CDR3 protein,CDR3 DNA
TRBD2,TRBJ2-7,NA,TRBV7-6,CASAPGGASYEQYF,TGTGCCAGCGCCCCGGGAGGGGCATCCTACGAGCAGTACTTC
NA,TRBJ2-7,NA,TRBV7-8,CASSSFGSYEQYF,TGTGCCAGCAGCTCCTTTGGATCCTACGAGCAGTACTTC
TRBD2,TRBJ2-3,NA,TRBV5-1,CASSTGTSGGLTDTQYF,TGCGCCAGCAGCACCGGGACTAGCGGGGGGCTCACGGATACGCAGTATTTT
NA,TRBJ2-5,NA,TRBV11-2,CASSLGIGNGETQYF,TGTGCCAGCAGCTTAGGGATAGGGAACGGGGAGACCCAGTACTTC
NA,TRBJ1-5,NA,TRBV5-1,CASSFNNQPQHF,TGCGCCAGCAGCTTTAACAATCAGCCCCAGCATTTT
NA,TRBJ2-1,NA,TRBV6-5,CASSYSPTSPYNEQFF,TGTGCCAGCAGTTACTCGCCGACTAGTCCCTACAATGAGCAGTTCTTC
NA,TRBJ2-5,NA,TRBV13,CASSFLVLGQQGQETQYF,TGTGCCAGCAGCTTTCTGGTTCTAGGACAACAGGGACAAGAGACCCAGTACTTC
NA,TRBJ1-1,NA,TRBV27,CASRKLGRGDTEAFF,TGTGCCAGCAGAAAATTAGGTAGGGGGGACACTGAAGCTTTCTTT
NA,TRBJ1-5,NA,TRBV7-5,CARSYWTGRGNQPQHF,TGTGCCAGAAGCTATTGGACAGGGCGGGGAAATCAGCCCCAGCATTTT
NA,TRBJ2-7,NA,TRBV28,CASSFPLGHEQYF,TGTGCCAGCAGTTTCCCTCTAGGACACGAGCAGTACTTC
NA,TRBJ2-2,NA,TRBV24-1,CATSDPQGTLNTGELFF,TGTGCCACCAGTGATCCTCAAGGGACGCTGAACACCGGGGAGCTGTTTTTT
TRBD2,TRBJ2-3,NA,TRBV29-1,CSVPAGGLDTQYF,TGCAGCGTTCCTGCGGGGGGGTTAGATACGCAGTATTTT
TRBD1,TRBJ2-7,NA,TRBV11-1,CASSRDRGPPYEQYF,TGTGCCAGCAGCAGGGACAGGGGGCCTCCCTACGAGCAGTACTTC
TRBD2,TRBJ2-3,NA,TRBV18,CASSLIAGGSTDTQYF,TGTGCCAGCTCACTTATCGCGGGAGGTTCCACAGATACGCAGTATTTT
NA,TRBJ2-3,NA,TRBV27,CASRGSSTDTQYF,TGTGCCAGCAGGGGCAGTAGCACAGATACGCAGTATTTT
TRBD2,TRBJ2-5,NA,TRBV5-4,CASSLEASGVGETQYF,TGTGCCAGCAGCTTGGAGGCTAGCGGGGTCGGCGAGACCCAGTACTTC
NA,TRBJ2-3,NA,TRBV5-1,CASSNAAGEATDTQYF,TGCGCCAGCAGCAACGCGGCGGGCGAGGCCACAGATACGCAGTATTTT
NA,TRBJ1-2,NA,TRBV7-9,CASSFALNKDGYTF,TGTGCCAGCAGCTTCGCCCTAAATAAAGACGGCTACACCTTC
TRBD2,TRBJ2-7,NA,TRBV14,CASSQQTSGARSYEQYF,TGTGCCAGCAGCCAACAAACTAGCGGGGCGCGCTCCTACGAGCAGTACTTC
TRBD1,TRBJ1-2,NA,TRBV6-5,CASSSDLQGIGYTF,TGTGCCAGCAGTTCCGATCTACAGGGGATTGGCTACACCTTC
NA,TRBJ2-7,NA,TRBV6-5,CASATGDNEQYF,TGTGCCAGCGCGACGGGGGACAACGAGCAGTACTTC
TRBD1,TRBJ1-6,NA,TRBV6-6,CASSRDRDYYYNSPLHF,TGTGCCAGCAGCCGAGACAGGGACTACTACTATAATTCACCCCTCCACTTT
TRBD1,TRBJ1-2,once,TRBV19,CASRPLLGGGHGYTF,TGTGCCAGTAGACCCCTCCTGGGAGGGGGCCATGGCTACACCTTC
NA,TRBJ1-1,NA,TRBV7-9,CASSLAWGRDTEAFF,TGTGCCAGCAGCTTAGCGTGGGGGCGGGACACTGAAGCTTTCTTT
NA,TRBJ2-2,NA,TRBV28,CATPGAGSTGELFF,TGTGCCACCCCGGGGGCGGGTTCGACCGGGGAGCTGTTTTTT
TRBD2,TRBJ2-7,NA,TRBV12-3/TRBV12-4,CASSFGTSGLYF,TGTGCCAGCAGCTTTGGGACTAGCGGGCTCTACTTC
NA,TRBJ2-7,NA,TRBV3-1/TRBV3-2,CASSHKYEQYF,TGTGCCAGCAGCCATAAGTACGAGCAGTACTTC
NA,TRBJ1-4,NA,TRBV7-8,CASSLKWSSTNEKLFF,TGTGCCAGCAGCTTAAAGTGGAGTTCAACTAATGAAAAACTGTTTTTT